Reported below is one TCR beta chain. Other DNA sequences in the same sample also yield this CDR3. The source of the sample is a study of OX40 agonist ivuxolimab in advanced cancers. Across the study: Patients in the trial were receiving intravenous ivuxolimab every 2 weeks, at doses of 0.01 to 10 mg/kg.

Sequenced by immunoSEQ multiplex PCR; TCRdb stores in-frame clones only, minus some. The sample records approximately 76,000 clones, approximately 86% being singletons. This sample comprised CD4+ or CD8+ T cells sorted from blood, obtained in a trial of the OX40 agonist ivuxolimab. This receptor was obtained from an adult with an advanced solid tumor such as melanoma, head and neck, liver or kidney cancer.

This chain's CDR3 is CASSPTGASTDTQYF. The CDR3 DNA reads as TGTGCCAGCAGCCCTACGGGGGCTAGCACAGATACGCAGTATTTT. The chain is built from TRBV6-6 and TRBJ2-3, with D possibly called TRBD1 or TRBD2 (6 bases each). Germline CDR1 and CDR2: MNHNY and SVGAGI (reference sequence). This CDR3 is 15 amino acids long. V lost 6 bases and J lost 0, with 13 bases in between.